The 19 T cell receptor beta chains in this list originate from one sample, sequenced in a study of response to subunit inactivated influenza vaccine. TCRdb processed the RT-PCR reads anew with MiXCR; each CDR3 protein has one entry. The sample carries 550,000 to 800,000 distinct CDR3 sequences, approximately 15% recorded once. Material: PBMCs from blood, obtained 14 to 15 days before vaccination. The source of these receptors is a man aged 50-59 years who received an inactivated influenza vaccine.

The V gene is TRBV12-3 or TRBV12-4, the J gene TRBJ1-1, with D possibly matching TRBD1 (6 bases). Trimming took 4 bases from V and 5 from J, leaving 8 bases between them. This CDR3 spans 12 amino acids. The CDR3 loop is CASSYRVTEAFF. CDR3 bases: TGTGCCAGCAGTTACAGGGTGACTGAAGCTTTCTTT.

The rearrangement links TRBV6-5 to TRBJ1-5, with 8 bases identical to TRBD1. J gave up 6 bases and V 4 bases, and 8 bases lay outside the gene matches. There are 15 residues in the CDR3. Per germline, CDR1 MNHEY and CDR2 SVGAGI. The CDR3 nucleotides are TGTGCCAGCAGTTCCGGACAGGGTGGAAGTCAGCCCCAGCATTTT. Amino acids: CASSSGQGGSQPQHF.

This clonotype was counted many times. CDR3 coding DNA: TGTGCCAGCAGCGCGGGACAGGGAAAAGCTTTCTTT. This translates into CASSAGQGKAFF. This sequence joins TRBV6-4 and TRBJ1-1, with 9 nucleotides matching TRBD1. The CDR3 covers 12 residues. The germline V gene encodes CDR1 MRHNA and CDR2 SNTAGT. The V gene end was trimmed by 6 bases and the J gene end by 9 bases; junction bases not matched to a gene: 5.

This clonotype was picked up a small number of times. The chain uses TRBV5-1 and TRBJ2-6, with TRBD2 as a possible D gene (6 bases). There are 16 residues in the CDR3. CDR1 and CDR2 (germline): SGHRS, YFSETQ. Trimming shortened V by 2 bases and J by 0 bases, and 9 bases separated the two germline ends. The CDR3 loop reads CASSFSGSSGANVLTF. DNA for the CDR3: TGCGCCAGCAGCTTCTCCGGGAGCTCTGGGGCCAACGTCCTGACTTTC.

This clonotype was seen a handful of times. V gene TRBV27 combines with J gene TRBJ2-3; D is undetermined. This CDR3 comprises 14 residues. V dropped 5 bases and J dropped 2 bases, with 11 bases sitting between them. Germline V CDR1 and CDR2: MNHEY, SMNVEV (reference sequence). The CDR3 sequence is CASSISTLTDTQYF. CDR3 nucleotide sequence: TGTGCCAGCAGTATTTCGACCCTCACAGATACGCAGTATTTT.

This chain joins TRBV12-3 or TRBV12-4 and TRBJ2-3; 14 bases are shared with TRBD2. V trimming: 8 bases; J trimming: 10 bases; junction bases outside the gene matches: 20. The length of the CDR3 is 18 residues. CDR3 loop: CASATRTSGGPGQRPQYF. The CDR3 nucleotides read TGTGCCAGCGCAACCCGGACTAGCGGGGGGCCAGGGCAGAGACCGCAGTATTTT.

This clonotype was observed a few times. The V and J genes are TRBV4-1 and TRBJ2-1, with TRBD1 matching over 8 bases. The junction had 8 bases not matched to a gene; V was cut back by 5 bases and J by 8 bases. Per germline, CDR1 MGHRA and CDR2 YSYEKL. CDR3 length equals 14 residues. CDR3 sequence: CASSSRDRLYEQFF. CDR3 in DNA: TGCGCCAGCAGCTCCCGGGACAGGCTCTATGAGCAGTTCTTC.

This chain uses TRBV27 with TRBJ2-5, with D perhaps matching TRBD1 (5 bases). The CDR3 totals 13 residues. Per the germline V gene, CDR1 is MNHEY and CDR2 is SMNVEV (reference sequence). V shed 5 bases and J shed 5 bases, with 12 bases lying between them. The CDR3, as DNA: TGTGCCAGCAGTCTCAGGGTTCTGGAGACCCAGTACTTC. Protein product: CASSLRVLETQYF.

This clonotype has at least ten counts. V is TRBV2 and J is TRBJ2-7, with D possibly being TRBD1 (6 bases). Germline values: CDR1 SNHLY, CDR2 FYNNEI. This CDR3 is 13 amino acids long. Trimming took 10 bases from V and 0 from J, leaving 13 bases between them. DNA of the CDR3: TGTGCCACCAATACAGGGTCCTCCTACGAGCAGTACTTC. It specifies CATNTGSSYEQYF.

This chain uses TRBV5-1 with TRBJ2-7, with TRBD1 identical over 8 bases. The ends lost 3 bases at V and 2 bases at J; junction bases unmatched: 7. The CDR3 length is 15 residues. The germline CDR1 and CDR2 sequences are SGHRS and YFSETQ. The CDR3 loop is CASSWGTGRTYEQYF. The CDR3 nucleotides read TGCGCCAGCAGCTGGGGGACAGGTCGCACCTACGAGCAGTACTTC.

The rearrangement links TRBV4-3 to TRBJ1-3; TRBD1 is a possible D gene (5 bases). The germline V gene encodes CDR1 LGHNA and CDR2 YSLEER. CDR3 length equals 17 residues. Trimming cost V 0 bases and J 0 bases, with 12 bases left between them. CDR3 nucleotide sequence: TGCGCCAGCAGCCAAGATCGGCAGGGCCGCTCTGGAAACACCATATATTTT. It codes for CASSQDRQGRSGNTIYF.

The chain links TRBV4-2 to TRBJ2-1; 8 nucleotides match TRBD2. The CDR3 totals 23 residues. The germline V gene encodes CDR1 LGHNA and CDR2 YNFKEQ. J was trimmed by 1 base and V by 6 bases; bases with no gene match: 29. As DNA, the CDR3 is TGTGCCAGCAGACATCTCGCCCTTAGGGCCCGGGAGCGGGAGAGATCGTCCTACAATGAGCAGTTCTTC. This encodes CASRHLALRARERERSSYNEQFF.

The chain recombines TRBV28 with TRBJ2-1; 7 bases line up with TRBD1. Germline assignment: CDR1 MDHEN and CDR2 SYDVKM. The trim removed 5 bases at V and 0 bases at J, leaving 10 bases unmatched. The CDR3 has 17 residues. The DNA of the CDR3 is TGTGCCAGCAGTAACTGGGGGACAGAGAACTCCTACAATGAGCAGTTCTTC. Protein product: CASSNWGTENSYNEQFF.

CDR3 region: CASSLSPIGRATYEQYF. CDR3 coding DNA: TGTGCCAGCAGTTTAAGCCCAATTGGCCGAGCCACTTACGAGCAGTACTTC. This chain connects TRBV28 to TRBJ2-7; no reliable D call. CDR1 is MDHEN, CDR2 SYDVKM, per germline. The CDR3 has 17 residues. V was cut by 2 bases and J by 4 bases, with 21 bases left in between.

CDR3 nucleotides: TGTGCCAGCAGCTTAGATAACAGCTTGGTTGAAAAACTGTTTTTT. It encodes CASSLDNSLVEKLFF. The rearrangement links TRBV7-6 to TRBJ1-4; D unclear. V was clipped by 1 base and J by 7 bases, with 13 bases between them. Germline V gives CDR1 SGHVS, CDR2 FNYEAQ. CDR3 length: 15 residues.

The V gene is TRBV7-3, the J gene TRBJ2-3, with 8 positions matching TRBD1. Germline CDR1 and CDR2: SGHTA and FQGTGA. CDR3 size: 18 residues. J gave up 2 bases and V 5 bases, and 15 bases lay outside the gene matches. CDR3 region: CASSPPGWTGPHTDTQYF. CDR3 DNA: TGTGCCAGCAGCCCTCCCGGGTGGACAGGGCCCCACACAGATACGCAGTATTTT. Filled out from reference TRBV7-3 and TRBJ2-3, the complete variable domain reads GAGVSQTPSNKVTEKGKYVELRCDPISGHTALYWYRQSLGQGPEFLIYFQGTGAADDSGLPNDRFFAVRPEGSVSTLKIQRTERGDSAVYLCASSPPGWTGPHTDTQYFGPGTRLTVL.

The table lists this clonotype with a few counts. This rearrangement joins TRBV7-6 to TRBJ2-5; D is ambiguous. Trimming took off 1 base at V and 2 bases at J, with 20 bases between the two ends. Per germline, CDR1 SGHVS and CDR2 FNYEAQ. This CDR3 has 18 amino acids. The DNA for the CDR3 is TGTGCCAGCAGCTTAGATTTGGGCTCCGGAAGGGTTCAAGAGACCCAGTACTTC. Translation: CASSLDLGSGRVQETQYF.

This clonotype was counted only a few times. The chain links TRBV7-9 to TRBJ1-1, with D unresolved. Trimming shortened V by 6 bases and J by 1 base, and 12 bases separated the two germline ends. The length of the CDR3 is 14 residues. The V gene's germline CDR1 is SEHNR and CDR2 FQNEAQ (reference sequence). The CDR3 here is CASSDGRTNTEAFF. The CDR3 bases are TGTGCCAGCAGTGACGGACGGACGAACACTGAAGCTTTCTTT.

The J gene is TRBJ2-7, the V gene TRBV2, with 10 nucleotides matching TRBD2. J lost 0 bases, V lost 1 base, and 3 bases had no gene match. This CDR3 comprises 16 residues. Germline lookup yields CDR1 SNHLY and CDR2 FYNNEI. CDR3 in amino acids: CASSEGTSGSSYEQYF. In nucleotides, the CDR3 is TGTGCCAGCAGTGAAGGGACTAGCGGAAGCTCCTACGAGCAGTACTTC.